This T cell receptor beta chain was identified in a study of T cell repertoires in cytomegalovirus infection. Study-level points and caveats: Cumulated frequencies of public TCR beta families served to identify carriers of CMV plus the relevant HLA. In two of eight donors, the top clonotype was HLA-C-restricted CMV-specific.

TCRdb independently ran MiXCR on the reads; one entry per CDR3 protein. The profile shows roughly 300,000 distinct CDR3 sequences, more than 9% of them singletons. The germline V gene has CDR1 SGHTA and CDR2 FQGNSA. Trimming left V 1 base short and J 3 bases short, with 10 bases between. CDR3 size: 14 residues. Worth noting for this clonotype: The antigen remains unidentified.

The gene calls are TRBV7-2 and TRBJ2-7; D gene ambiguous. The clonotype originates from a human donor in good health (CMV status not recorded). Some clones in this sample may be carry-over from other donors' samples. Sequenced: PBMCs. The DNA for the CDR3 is TGTGCCAGCAGCTTAGAAGACTCTTACTACGAGCAGTACTTC. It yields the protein CASSLEDSYYEQYF.